The rows below give T cell receptor beta chains drawn from one sample of a study of STAT5B mutations in CD4+ large granular lymphocyte leukemia. Repertoires were generated with immunoSEQ multiplex PCR, while TCRdb's copy carries only in-frame clones and drops some. The sample has tens of thousands of clones; 80% to 85% are singletons. Sequencing input: CD4+ T cells from blood buffy coats. All receptors come from a human donor in good health. Each CDR3 is given with its conserved first and last residue. The order of the fields is D gene, V gene, J gene, clone size, CDR3 length, CDR3 DNA, CDR3 protein. A D gene is named only where the DNA matches it firmly. Clone size, where shown, is once, few, many, or a class for clones that have expanded.

TRBD1	TRBV6-6	TRBJ2-7	-	13	TGTGCCAGCGGGACAGGGGTGTCCTACGAGCAGTACTTC	CASGTGVSYEQYF
TRBD1	TRBV5-6	TRBJ1-5	-	17	TGTGCCAGCAGCTCTAGCGGGACAGGGTCCCGCAATCAGCCCCAGCATTTT	CASSSSGTGSRNQPQHF
TRBD1	TRBV5-5	TRBJ1-5	-	15	TGTGCCAGCAGCCGAGACAGGGGGCCGGGGCAGCCCCAGCATTTT	CASSRDRGPGQPQHF
-	TRBV7-9	TRBJ1-1	-	14	TGTGCCAGCAGCAATAGAGCCTGGAACACTGAAGCTTTCTTT	CASSNRAWNTEAFF
-	TRBV19	TRBJ2-7	few	14	TGTGCCACTCGGCCTTGGGAGTACTTCTACGAGCAGTACTTC	CATRPWEYFYEQYF
TRBD1	TRBV5-1	TRBJ1-3	-	14	TGCGCCAGCAGCTCAGGGGGTTCGGGAAACACCATATATTTT	CASSSGGSGNTIYF
-	TRBV15	TRBJ1-2	-	16	TGTGCCACCAGCAGCGGGGGGTCGGGAACCCACTATGGCTACACCTTC	CATSSGGSGTHYGYTF
-	TRBV28	TRBJ2-3	-	16	TGTGCCAGCAGTCCTTCTGGTAGCGGATCCACAGATACGCAGTATTTT	CASSPSGSGSTDTQYF
-	TRBV15	TRBJ2-1	-	15	TGTGCCACCAGCAGTCCCGGGACTGGATTCAATGAGCAGTTCTTC	CATSSPGTGFNEQFF
-	TRBV29-1	TRBJ1-4	-	12	TGCAGCGTAGATGGCAACGATGAAAAACTGTTTTTT	CSVDGNDEKLFF
-	TRBV20-1	TRBJ1-1	-	11	TGCAGTGCTATTGCAAACACTGAAGCTTTCTTT	CSAIANTEAFF
-	TRBV7-3	TRBJ2-7	-	15	TGTGCCAGCAGCCCTAGGGTGGGGGGCGGGGACGAGCAGTACTTC	CASSPRVGGGDEQYF
-	TRBV1	TRBJ1-2	few	8	TGCACCAGCAGCCTTAGACCGTTC	CTSSLRPF
-	TRBV19	TRBJ1-1	-	17	TGTGCCAGTAGTACTAACCGGGGGACCAGGAGGAACACTGAAGCTTTCTTT	CASSTNRGTRRNTEAFF
TRBD1	TRBV19	TRBJ1-2	-	16	TGTGCCAGTAGTATTAAGGTCGGGACAGGGGTCTATGGCTACACCTTC	CASSIKVGTGVYGYTF
-	TRBV5-1	TRBJ2-5	-	14	TGCGCCAGCAGCTTGGATAGGGGCGGCGAGACCCAGTACTTC	CASSLDRGGETQYF
-	TRBV11-3	TRBJ2-7	-	17	TGTGCCAGCAGCTTAGGAGGGTATGGTCTAGTCGCCTACGAGCAGTACTTC	CASSLGGYGLVAYEQYF
TRBD2	TRBV5-1	TRBJ2-5	once	16	TGCGCCAGCAGCTTGGTAGCGGGAGGGCCTCGGGAGACCCAGTACTTC	CASSLVAGGPRETQYF
TRBD1	TRBV27	TRBJ1-5	-	14	TGTGCCAGCAGTTGGACAGGGAGGAATCAGCCCCAGCATTTT	CASSWTGRNQPQHF
-	TRBV7-9	TRBJ1-2	-	14	TGTGCCAGCAGCTTTGATGGCACCTACTATGGCTACACCTTC	CASSFDGTYYGYTF
TRBD1	TRBV2	TRBJ1-2	medium-sized	15	TGTGCCAGCAGTGAAAATTCGGGACAGTACTATGGCTACACCTTC	CASSENSGQYYGYTF
-	TRBV9	TRBJ2-2	-	16	TGTGCCAGCAGCGTATGGGGGACCTCTAGCACCGGGGAGCTGTTTTTT	CASSVWGTSSTGELFF
-	TRBV7-9	TRBJ2-7	-	14	TGTGCCAGCAGCTTAGAACGCTATCGCAACGAGCAGTACTTC	CASSLERYRNEQYF
-	TRBV10-3	TRBJ1-1	few	15	TGTGCCATCAGTGAGTCAGAGGGTATTGACACTGAAGCTTTCTTT	CAISESEGIDTEAFF
TRBD1	TRBV2	TRBJ1-1	-	14	TGTGCCAGCAGTAGACAGGGGGCGGGCACTGAAGCTTTCTTT	CASSRQGAGTEAFF
-	TRBV11-2	TRBJ1-2	-	14	TGTGCCAGCAGCTTCGGGCCGTTGAACTATGGCTACACCTTC	CASSFGPLNYGYTF
-	TRBV29-1	TRBJ2-7	-	14	TGCAGCGTTGGGCCTCGAGGGGGGGAATACGAGCAGTACTTC	CSVGPRGGEYEQYF
-	TRBV5-1	TRBJ1-5	-	14	TGCGCCAGCAGCTTGGAATCAGGGAATCAGCCCCAGCATTTT	CASSLESGNQPQHF
-	TRBV2	TRBJ2-2	-	13	TGTGCCAGCAGAGTAGGGGGCACCGGGGAGCTGTTTTTT	CASRVGGTGELFF
-	TRBV10-3	TRBJ2-2	-	11	TGTGCCATCAGTGCTTTAGGGGAGCTGTTTTTT	CAISALGELFF
-	TRBV6-1	TRBJ1-2	-	13	TGTGCCAGCAGTTCAGGGTCTTTTTATGGCTACACCTTC	CASSSGSFYGYTF
-	TRBV9	TRBJ1-6	-	15	TGTGCCAGCAGCGTGGAGGCAAACTATAATTCACCCCTCCACTTT	CASSVEANYNSPLHF
TRBD1	TRBV5-1	TRBJ2-7	-	14	TGCGCCAGCAGGCTTGCGGACAGGGATTACGAGCAGTACTTC	CASRLADRDYEQYF
-	TRBV6-6	TRBJ1-6	-	13	TGTGCCAGCAAGACCAATGTGAATTCACCCCTCCACTTT	CASKTNVNSPLHF
-	TRBV19	TRBJ2-5	-	12	TGTGCGAGCGGCCCTAGGGGTGAGACCCAGTACTTC	CASGPRGETQYF
-	TRBV7-3	TRBJ1-1	-	13	TGTGCCAGCAGCTCCGGACCGAACACTGAAGCTTTCTTT	CASSSGPNTEAFF
TRBD2	TRBV5-4	TRBJ2-7	-	14	TGTGCCAGCAGCCTATCTAGCGGGGTCTACGAGCAGTACTTC	CASSLSSGVYEQYF
-	TRBV11-1	TRBJ2-3	-	17	TGTGCCAGCAGCCCCGACAGGTCTAGCGAGGGCACAGATACGCAGTATTTT	CASSPDRSSEGTDTQYF
TRBD2	TRBV2	TRBJ2-7	-	15	TGTGCCAGCAGAGCGACTAGCCTGATATTCTACGAGCAGTACTTC	CASRATSLIFYEQYF
-	TRBV2	TRBJ1-5	few	13	TGTGCCAGCCGTCGCGTTAGCAATCAGCCCCAGCATTTT	CASRRVSNQPQHF
-	TRBV11-3	TRBJ1-1	-	15	TGTGCCAGCACCCCTCAGGTGGCAGGGCAGGCTGAAGCTTTCTTT	CASTPQVAGQAEAFF
-	TRBV6-1	TRBJ2-7	-	14	TGTGCCAGCAGCCCACAGGGAATGCTCTACGAGCAGTACTTC	CASSPQGMLYEQYF